These T cell receptor beta chains were read from a single sample in a study of T cells after yellow fever vaccination. One entry per CDR3 protein, called by TCRdb with MiXCR from the 5' RACE reads. The sample consists of approximately 350,000 distinct CDR3 sequences, 11% of them appearing once. This sample comprised PBMCs, obtained on the day of the first yellow fever vaccination. Receptor source: a man between 18 and 29 years old who received the YFV17D yellow fever vaccine. Each CDR3 is given with its conserved first and last residue. A D gene is named only where the DNA matches it firmly. Clone size, where shown, is once, few, many, or a class for clones that have expanded.

CDR3aa | CDR3nt | len | v_gene | d_gene | abundance | j_gene
CASSQEVAGGTEAFF | TGCGCCAGCAGCCAAGAAGTGGCAGGTGGGACTGAAGCTTTCTTT | 15 | TRBV4-1 | NA | many | TRBJ1-1
CASSLQSGTAFF | TGTGCCAGCAGCTTACAGTCAGGGACAGCTTTCTTT | 12 | TRBV7-2 | NA | NA | TRBJ1-1
CASSLERAAPYF | TGTGCCAGCAGCTTAGAGCGGGCCGCCCCCTATTTC | 12 | TRBV7-9 | NA | NA | TRBJ2-1
CASSPTGLAPSTDTQYF | TGTGCCAGCAGCCCCACCGGACTAGCCCCTAGCACAGATACGCAGTATTTT | 17 | TRBV7-9 | TRBD2 | few | TRBJ2-3
CSVDPGQGVSTGELFF | TGCAGCGTTGACCCCGGACAGGGTGTCTCCACCGGGGAGCTGTTTTTT | 16 | TRBV29-1 | TRBD1 | NA | TRBJ2-2
CASSLEATGANVLTF | TGCGCCAGCAGCTTAGAAGCGACTGGGGCCAACGTCCTGACTTTC | 15 | TRBV5-1 | NA | NA | TRBJ2-6
CASSISSGQETQYF | TGTGCCAGCAGTATCTCTAGCGGCCAAGAGACCCAGTACTTC | 14 | TRBV9 | TRBD2 | NA | TRBJ2-5
CASSLETVYNTGELFF | TGCGCCAGCAGCCTGGAGACAGTCTATAACACCGGGGAGCTGTTTTTT | 16 | TRBV5-1 | NA | NA | TRBJ2-2
CAISPSQGTETQYF | TGTGCCATCAGCCCATCACAGGGTACAGAGACCCAGTACTTC | 14 | TRBV10-3 | NA | NA | TRBJ2-5
CASSPPYQGRLAFF | TGTGCCAGCTCACCACCGTACCAGGGAAGGTTAGCTTTCTTT | 14 | TRBV18 | NA | NA | TRBJ1-1
CAWAIPVLETQYF | TGTGCCTGGGCGATCCCCGTTTTGGAGACCCAGTACTTC | 13 | TRBV30 | NA | NA | TRBJ2-5
CASSSRGGMGQKLFF | TGTGCCAGCAGCTCCAGGGGTGGGATGGGACAGAAACTGTTTTTT | 15 | TRBV7-2 | TRBD1 | many | TRBJ1-4
CASRMSNSPLHF | TGTGCCAGTAGGATGAGTAATTCACCCCTCCACTTT | 12 | TRBV6-5 | NA | NA | TRBJ1-6
CASSENLGQQPQHF | TGTGCCAGCAGTGAAAACCTCGGACAGCAGCCCCAGCATTTT | 14 | TRBV12-3/TRBV12-4 | NA | NA | TRBJ1-5
CASSQLQWFDNSPLHF | TGCGCCAGCAGCCAACTACAGTGGTTCGATAATTCACCCCTCCACTTT | 16 | TRBV4-3 | NA | NA | TRBJ1-6
CSVEKRSQETQYF | TGCAGCGTTGAAAAACGCAGTCAAGAGACCCAGTACTTC | 13 | TRBV29-1 | NA | NA | TRBJ2-5
CASSLAGDSVYGYTF | TGCGCCAGCAGCTTGGCGGGGGATTCAGTTTATGGCTACACCTTC | 15 | TRBV5-1 | NA | few | TRBJ1-2
CASSQVATGGANYGYTF | TGCGCCAGCAGCCAAGTGGCGACAGGGGGCGCGAACTATGGCTACACCTTC | 17 | TRBV4-3 | TRBD1 | NA | TRBJ1-2
CASSSQPPGRGGVPLHF | TGTGCCAGCAGCTCCCAGCCCCCCGGCAGGGGGGGAGTACCCCTCCACTTT | 17 | TRBV7-2 | TRBD1 | NA | TRBJ1-6
CASSHGGANVLTF | TGTGCCAGCAGCCATGGTGGGGCCAACGTCCTGACTTTC | 13 | TRBV3-1 | NA | NA | TRBJ2-6
CASSFRDGTEAFF | TGTGCCAGCAGTTTCAGGGATGGCACTGAAGCTTTCTTT | 13 | TRBV6-5 | NA | NA | TRBJ1-1
CAWASGDYIEQFF | TGTGCCTGGGCTAGCGGGGACTACATTGAGCAGTTCTTC | 13 | TRBV30 | TRBD2 | NA | TRBJ2-1
CASTSYRDRDYGYTF | TGCGCCAGCACCAGTTACCGGGACAGAGATTATGGCTACACCTTC | 15 | TRBV4-3 | TRBD1 | few | TRBJ1-2
CASSLNSQGKNQPQHF | TGTGCCAGCAGTTTAAACTCTCAGGGGAAAAATCAGCCCCAGCATTTT | 16 | TRBV27 | NA | NA | TRBJ1-5
CASTARDIYSNQPQHF | TGTGCCAGCACCGCCCGGGATATCTATAGCAATCAGCCCCAGCATTTT | 16 | TRBV6-5 | NA | NA | TRBJ1-5
CASSLQHF | TGTGCCAGCAGCCTCCAGCATTTT | 8 | TRBV7-9 | NA | NA | TRBJ1-5
CASSLTAGASYNEQFF | TGTGCCAGCAGCTTGACCGCGGGGGCTTCCTACAATGAGCAGTTCTTC | 16 | TRBV11-2 | NA | few | TRBJ2-1
CSATKPDSYGYTF | TGCAGTGCTACTAAACCCGACAGCTATGGCTACACCTTC | 13 | TRBV20-1 | NA | NA | TRBJ1-2
CASSVRSGETQYF | TGTGCCAGCAGTGTACGTAGCGGAGAGACCCAGTACTTC | 13 | TRBV2 | NA | NA | TRBJ2-5
CASSQDLQVGRETQYF | TGTGCCAGCAGCCAAGATTTGCAGGTTGGGCGAGAGACCCAGTACTTC | 16 | TRBV4-2 | NA | NA | TRBJ2-5
CSARSGGYNEQFF | TGCAGTGCCCGTAGCGGGGGGTACAATGAGCAGTTCTTC | 13 | TRBV20-1 | TRBD2 | NA | TRBJ2-1
CASTNEGEKLFF | TGTGCCAGCACCAACGAGGGTGAAAAACTGTTTTTT | 12 | TRBV6-2/TRBV6-3 | NA | NA | TRBJ1-4
CASSPRGGGLTDTQYF | TGTGCCAGCAGCCCCCGTGGGGGGGGCCTCACAGATACGCAGTATTTT | 16 | TRBV7-3 | NA | many | TRBJ2-3
CASSKGFGNYGYTF | TGTGCCAGCAGCAAGGGCTTCGGGAACTATGGCTACACCTTC | 14 | TRBV5-4 | NA | NA | TRBJ1-2
CASSLGVSDSPLHF | TGTGCCAGCAGCTTAGGGGTGAGCGATTCACCCCTCCACTTT | 14 | TRBV7-9 | NA | few | TRBJ1-6
CASSLGGHGETQYF | TGCGCCAGCAGCTTGGGGGGACATGGTGAGACCCAGTACTTC | 14 | TRBV5-1 | NA | few | TRBJ2-5
CASSGVTVSGNTIYF | TGTGCCAGCAGCGGAGTGACAGTCTCTGGAAACACCATATATTTT | 15 | TRBV9 | NA | few | TRBJ1-3
CASNLNGRENSPLHF | TGCGCCAGCAACCTAAACGGGAGAGAAAATTCACCCCTCCACTTT | 15 | TRBV5-1 | NA | few | TRBJ1-6